The clone carrying this T cell receptor beta chain has just a few counts. This sample stems from a study of blood T cell repertoires in COVID-19. Measured with immunoSEQ multiplex PCR; TCRdb has only the in-frame clones, and not every one. Of about 88,000 clones listed, about 90% are singletons. Germline V CDR1 and CDR2: SGHTA, FQGNSA. The CDR3 totals 15 residues. V lost 4 bases and J lost 2; bases outside the gene matches: 5. Sequenced input: peripheral blood. The chain links TRBV7-2 to TRBJ2-3; 8 bases agree with TRBD2. This TCR was sampled from a male donor with acute or convalescent COVID-19. The CDR3 here is CASSSVAGPTDTQYF. The CDR3 DNA reads TGTGCCAGCAGCTCCGTAGCGGGGCCCACAGATACGCAGTATTTT.